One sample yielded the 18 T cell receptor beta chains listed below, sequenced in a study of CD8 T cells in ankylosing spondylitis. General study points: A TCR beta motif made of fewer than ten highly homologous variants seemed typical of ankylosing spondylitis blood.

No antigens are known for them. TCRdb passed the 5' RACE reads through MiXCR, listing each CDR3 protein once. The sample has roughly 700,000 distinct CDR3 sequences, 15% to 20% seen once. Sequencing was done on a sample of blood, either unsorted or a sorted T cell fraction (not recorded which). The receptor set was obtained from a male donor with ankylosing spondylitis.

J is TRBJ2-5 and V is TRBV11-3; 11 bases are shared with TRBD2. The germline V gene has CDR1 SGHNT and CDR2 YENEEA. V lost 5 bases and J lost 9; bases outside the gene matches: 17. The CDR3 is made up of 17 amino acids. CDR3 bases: TGTGCCAGCAGCCCAACTAGCGGGGGCCCATCGGAGAGGGCCCAGTACTTC. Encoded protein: CASSPTSGGPSERAQYF.

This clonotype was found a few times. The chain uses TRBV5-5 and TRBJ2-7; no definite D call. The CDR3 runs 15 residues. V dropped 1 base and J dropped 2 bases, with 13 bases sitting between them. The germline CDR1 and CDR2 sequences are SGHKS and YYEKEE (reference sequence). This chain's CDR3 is CASSLRTVRAYEQYF. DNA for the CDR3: TGTGCCAGCAGCTTGAGAACCGTCCGGGCCTACGAGCAGTACTTC.

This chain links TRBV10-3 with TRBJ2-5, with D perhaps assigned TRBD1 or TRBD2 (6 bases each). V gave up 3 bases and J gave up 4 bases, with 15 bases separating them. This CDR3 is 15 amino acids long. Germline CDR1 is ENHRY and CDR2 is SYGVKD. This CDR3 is CAISDLGGGGETQYF. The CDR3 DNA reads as TGTGCCATCAGTGACTTGGGGGGCGGAGGAGAGACCCAGTACTTC.

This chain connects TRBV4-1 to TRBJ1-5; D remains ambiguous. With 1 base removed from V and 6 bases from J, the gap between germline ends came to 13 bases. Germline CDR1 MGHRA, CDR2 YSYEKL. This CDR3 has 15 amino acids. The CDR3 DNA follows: TGCGCCAGCAGCCAAGCTCCGAGAGATAGTCAGCCCCAGCATTTT. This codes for CASSQAPRDSQPQHF.

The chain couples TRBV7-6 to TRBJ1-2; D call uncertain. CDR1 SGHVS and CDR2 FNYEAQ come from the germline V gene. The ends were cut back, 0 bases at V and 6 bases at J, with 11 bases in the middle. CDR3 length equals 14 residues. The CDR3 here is CASSLAQDGHGYTF. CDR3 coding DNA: TGTGCCAGCAGCTTAGCCCAGGACGGTCATGGCTACACCTTC. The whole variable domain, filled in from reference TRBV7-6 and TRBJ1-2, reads GAGVSQSPRYKVTKRGQDVALRCDPISGHVSLYWYRQALGQGPEFLTYFNYEAQQDKSGLPNDRFSAERPEGSISTLTIQRTEQRDSAMYRCASSLAQDGHGYTFGSGTRLTVV.

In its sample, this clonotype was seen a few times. The CDR3 sequence is CASSPHSDTQYF. CDR3 DNA: TGTGCCAGCAGTCCGCATTCAGATACGCAGTATTTT. The rearrangement links TRBV12-3 or TRBV12-4 to TRBJ2-3; D not resolved. CDR3 length: 12 residues. V dropped 5 bases and J dropped 4 bases, with 7 bases sitting between them.

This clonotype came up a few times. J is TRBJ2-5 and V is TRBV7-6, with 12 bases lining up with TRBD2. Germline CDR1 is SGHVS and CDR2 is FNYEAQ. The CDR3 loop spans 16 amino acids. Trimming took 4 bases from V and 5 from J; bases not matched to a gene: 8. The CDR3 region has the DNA TGTGCCAGCAGCTCCACTAGCGGGGGGAAGGGGGAGACCCAGTACTTC. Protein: CASSSTSGGKGETQYF.

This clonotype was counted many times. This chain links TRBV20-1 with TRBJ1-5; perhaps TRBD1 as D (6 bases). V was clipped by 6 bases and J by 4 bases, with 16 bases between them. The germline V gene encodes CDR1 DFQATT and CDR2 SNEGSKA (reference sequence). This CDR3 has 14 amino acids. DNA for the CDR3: TGCAGTGCCCAATCAGGGGCCCAGAATCAGCCCCAGCATTTT. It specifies CSAQSGAQNQPQHF.

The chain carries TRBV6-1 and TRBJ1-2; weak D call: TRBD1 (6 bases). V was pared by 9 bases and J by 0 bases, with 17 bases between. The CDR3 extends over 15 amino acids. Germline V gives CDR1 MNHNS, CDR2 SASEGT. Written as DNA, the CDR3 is TGTGCCAGTTTGGACAGCTCGTTAACTAACTATGGCTACACCTTC. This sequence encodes CASLDSSLTNYGYTF.

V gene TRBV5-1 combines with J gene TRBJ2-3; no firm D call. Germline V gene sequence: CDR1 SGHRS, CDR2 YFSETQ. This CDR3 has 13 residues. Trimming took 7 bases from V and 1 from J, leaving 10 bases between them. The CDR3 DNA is TGCGCCAGCCGCAACGAGGGCACAGATACGCAGTATTTT. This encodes CASRNEGTDTQYF.

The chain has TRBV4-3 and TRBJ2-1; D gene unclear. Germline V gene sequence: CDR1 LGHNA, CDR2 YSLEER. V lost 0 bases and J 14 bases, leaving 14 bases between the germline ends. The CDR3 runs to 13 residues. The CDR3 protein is CASSQDFTVPEFF. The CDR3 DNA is TGCGCCAGCAGCCAAGATTTTACAGTCCCGGAGTTCTTC.

CDR3 loop: CASSLGIGTGELFF. As DNA, the CDR3 is TGTGCCAGCAGCTTAGGTATTGGAACCGGGGAGCTGTTTTTT. The V and J genes are TRBV11-2 and TRBJ2-2; D gene unclear. CDR1 and CDR2 (germline): SGHAT, FQNNGV. V lost 1 base and J 5 bases, leaving 8 bases between the germline ends. The CDR3 is 14 amino acids.

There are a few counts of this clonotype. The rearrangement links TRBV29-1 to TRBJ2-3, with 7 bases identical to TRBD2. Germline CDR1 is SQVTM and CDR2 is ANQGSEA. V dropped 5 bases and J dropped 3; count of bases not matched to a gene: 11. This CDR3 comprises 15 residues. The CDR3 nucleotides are TGCAGCGTTACCTCCCCTGGCGGGGGAACAGATACGCAGTATTTT. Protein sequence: CSVTSPGGGTDTQYF.

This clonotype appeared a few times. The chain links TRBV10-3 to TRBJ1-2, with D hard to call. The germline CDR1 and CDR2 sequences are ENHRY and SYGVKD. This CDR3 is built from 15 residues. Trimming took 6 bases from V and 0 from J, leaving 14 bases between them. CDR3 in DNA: TGTGCCATCAGCCCCCGGTCGGCGCCTAACTATGGCTACACCTTC. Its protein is CAISPRSAPNYGYTF.

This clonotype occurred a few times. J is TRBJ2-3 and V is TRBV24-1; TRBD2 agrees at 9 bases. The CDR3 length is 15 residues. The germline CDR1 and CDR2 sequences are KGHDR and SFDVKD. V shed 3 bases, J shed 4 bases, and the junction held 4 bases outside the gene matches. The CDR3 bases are TGTGCCACCAGTGATCCTAGCGGGATAGCAGATACGCAGTATTTT. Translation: CATSDPSGIADTQYF.

Here the CDR3 DNA reads TGCAGTGCTAGTTTAAAGGCTAGCGGAGCGGGCGAGACCCAGTACTTC. It translates to CSASLKASGAGETQYF. The chain couples TRBV20-1 to TRBJ2-5; 7 bases fit TRBD2. This CDR3 has 16 residues. Unmatched junction bases numbered 15, after V lost 3 bases and J lost 5 bases. Germline values: CDR1 DFQATT, CDR2 SNEGSKA (reference sequence).

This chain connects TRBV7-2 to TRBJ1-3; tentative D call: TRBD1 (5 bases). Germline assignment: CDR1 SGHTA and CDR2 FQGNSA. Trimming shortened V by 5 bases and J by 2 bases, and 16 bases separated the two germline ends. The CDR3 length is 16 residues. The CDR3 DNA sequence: TGTGCCAGCAGCCCTGGCAGAGTGGGGGCTGGAAACACCATATATTTT. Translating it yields CASSPGRVGAGNTIYF.

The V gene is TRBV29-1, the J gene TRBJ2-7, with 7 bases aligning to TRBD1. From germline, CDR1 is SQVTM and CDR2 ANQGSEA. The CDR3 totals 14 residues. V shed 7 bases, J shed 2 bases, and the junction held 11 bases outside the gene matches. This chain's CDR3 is CSAFLPDRAYEQYF. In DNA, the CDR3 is TGCAGCGCCTTCCTACCAGACAGGGCCTACGAGCAGTACTTC.